This is a list of T cell receptor beta chains from one sample in a study of T cell responses to AZD1222 COVID-19 vaccine. Here immunoSEQ multiplex PCR was the method, and the copy in TCRdb shows in-frame clones only, minus some. The sample holds under 200,000 clones, roughly 94% seen once. The source material was peripheral blood, sampled on day 0 of AZD1222 vaccination. The receptors come from an adult in good health. Each CDR3 is given with its conserved first and last residue. The D gene is left open where the match is weak. Only part of the rows carry a size: once, few, many, or a class if the clone is expanded.

d_gene | j_gene | abundance | len | v_gene | CDR3nt | CDR3aa
TRBD1 | TRBJ2-5 | NA | 17 | TRBV5-5 | TGTGCCAGCAGCCCCCCTACCGGGACAGGGGGGGTTGAGACCCAGTACTTC | CASSPPTGTGGVETQYF
NA | TRBJ2-2 | NA | 13 | TRBV27 | TGTGCCAGCAGTTTAATCGGGACCGGGGAGCTGTTTTTT | CASSLIGTGELFF
TRBD1 | TRBJ1-2 | NA | 14 | TRBV6-1 | TGTGCCAGCAGTGATCAGGGGGGGTACTATGGCTACACCTTC | CASSDQGGYYGYTF
NA | TRBJ1-6 | NA | 16 | TRBV6-5 | TGTGCCAGCAGTTATAATAGGGGCTATCATAATTCACCCCTCCACTTT | CASSYNRGYHNSPLHF
NA | TRBJ2-1 | NA | 15 | TRBV7-6 | TGTGCCAGCAGCTTAGGGGGAAGTCTGGACCATGAGCAGTTCTTC | CASSLGGSLDHEQFF
TRBD2 | TRBJ2-7 | NA | 15 | TRBV5-4 | TGTGCCAGCAGCCCAAGACTAGCGGGAGTAGAAGAGCAGTACTTC | CASSPRLAGVEEQYF
NA | TRBJ2-2 | NA | 17 | TRBV14 | TGTGCCAGCAGCCACCCCGCACTCGGACTAAACACCGGGGAGCTGTTTTTT | CASSHPALGLNTGELFF
NA | TRBJ2-7 | NA | 13 | TRBV14 | TGTGCCAGCAGCCAGAGACTCTCCTACGAGCAGTACTTC | CASSQRLSYEQYF
NA | TRBJ1-6 | few | 17 | TRBV6-2/TRBV6-3 | TGTGCCAGCAGCCCCCCCTTCTCGGGAAGGAGGAATTCACCCCTCCACTTT | CASSPPFSGRRNSPLHF
NA | TRBJ2-3 | NA | 12 | TRBV5-1 | TGCGCCAGCAAGGAGGGATCAGATACGCAGTATTTT | CASKEGSDTQYF
TRBD2 | TRBJ2-1 | NA | 15 | TRBV18 | TGTGCCAGCTCACCAGAGGCTAGCGGGAGTGTTGAGCAGTTCTTC | CASSPEASGSVEQFF
NA | TRBJ1-3 | NA | 17 | TRBV18 | TGTGCCAGCTCACCACGGCCCTCAGGGGACTCTGGAAACACCATATATTTT | CASSPRPSGDSGNTIYF
TRBD2 | TRBJ2-7 | NA | 15 | TRBV5-5 | TGTGCCAGCAGCTACACTAGCGCGCACTCCTACGAGCAGTACTTC | CASSYTSAHSYEQYF
NA | TRBJ2-1 | few | 11 | TRBV7-8 | TGTGCCAGCAGCCAACATAGAGAGCAGTTCTTC | CASSQHREQFF
NA | TRBJ1-1 | NA | 11 | TRBV5-6 | TGTGCCAGCAGCTTGGGAGGGGGAGCTTTCTTT | CASSLGGGAFF
TRBD1 | TRBJ2-3 | NA | 12 | TRBV2 | TGTGCCAGCCGGGGACAGACAGATACGCAGTATTTT | CASRGQTDTQYF
NA | TRBJ2-3 | NA | 12 | TRBV5-1 | TGCGCCAGCAGCAATGACAGGCATACGCAGTATTTT | CASSNDRHTQYF
TRBD2 | TRBJ2-5 | NA | 15 | TRBV11-2 | TGTGCCAGCAGCTTAGAGTTCGGAGCGGGATCGACCCAGTACTTC | CASSLEFGAGSTQYF
NA | TRBJ1-5 | NA | 13 | TRBV7-8 | TGTGCCAGCAGCTTGGGGGCGCCGGAGCCCCAGCATTTT | CASSLGAPEPQHF
NA | TRBJ2-1 | NA | 15 | TRBV28 | TGTGCCAGCAGTTCGGCGACTAGGGGCACAAGGGAGCAGTTCTTC | CASSSATRGTREQFF
NA | TRBJ2-1 | NA | 15 | TRBV5-1 | TGCGCCAGCAGCTTGGCGGAAGGGACTCTTAACAAGCAGTTCTTC | CASSLAEGTLNKQFF